This is a list of T cell receptor beta chains from one sample in a study of T cells in Graves' hyperthyroidism and ophthalmopathy. TCRdb re-called the multiplex PCR reads with MiXCR, one entry per CDR3 protein. Among fewer than 650,000 distinct CDR3 sequences listed, roughly 14% were seen once. Sequencing was carried out using blood. Source of these receptors: a middle-aged woman with Graves' ophthalmopathy. CDR3s include the opening cysteine and the closing phenylalanine or tryptophan. Fields, in order: J gene, D gene, clone size, V gene, CDR3 protein, CDR3 DNA. The D gene is left open where the match is weak. The size of a clone is reported for some rows only, either as once, few or many, or as a class for expanded clones.

>TRBJ1-1|TRBD1|-|TRBV5-5
CASSSSYRGHTEAFF
TGTGCCAGCAGCTCATCATACAGGGGTCACACTGAAGCTTTCTTT
>TRBJ1-1|TRBD1|many|TRBV2
CASGPPGGGYTEAFF
TGTGCCAGCGGCCCTCCAGGGGGCGGTTACACTGAAGCTTTCTTT
>TRBJ1-1|-|-|TRBV4-1
CASSQLSEGEAFF
TGCGCCAGCAGCCAATTGTCCGAGGGCGAAGCTTTCTTT
>TRBJ1-1|-|many|TRBV19
CASSIKNRVTEAFF
TGTGCCAGTAGTATAAAGAACAGGGTCACTGAAGCTTTCTTT
>TRBJ2-7|-|many|TRBV28
CASRDGQPSSYEQYF
TGTGCCAGCAGGGACGGACAACCCAGCTCCTACGAGCAGTACTTC
>TRBJ2-5|TRBD1|many|TRBV11-3
CASRLGQGQETQYF
TGTGCCAGCAGGCTCGGACAGGGACAAGAGACCCAGTACTTC
>TRBJ2-7|-|many|TRBV5-1
CASSNTGGLYEQYF
TGCGCCAGCAGCAACACCGGAGGTCTTTACGAGCAGTACTTC
>TRBJ2-7|-|few|TRBV7-2
CASSPGPAASSYEQYF
TGTGCCAGCAGCCCCGGCCCCGCTGCTAGCTCCTACGAGCAGTACTTC
>TRBJ1-5|TRBD1|many|TRBV10-3
CAISQDRGIQPQHF
TGTGCCATCAGTCAAGACAGGGGGATTCAGCCCCAGCATTTT
>TRBJ1-2|-|few|TRBV30
CAWSLVYGYTF
TGTGCCTGGAGTTTGGTTTATGGCTACACCTTC
>TRBJ1-6|-|few|TRBV6-5
CASSYLNNYNSPLHF
TGTGCCAGCAGTTACCTTAATAACTATAATTCACCCCTCCACTTT
>TRBJ2-7|TRBD1|few|TRBV11-1
CASRPGTGAPVTDEQYF
TGTGCCAGCAGACCCGGGACAGGGGCCCCGGTCACCGACGAGCAGTACTTC
>TRBJ1-1|TRBD1|many|TRBV12-3/TRBV12-4
CASNQGALSTEAFF
TGTGCCAGCAACCAGGGGGCATTAAGCACTGAAGCTTTCTTT
>TRBJ2-5|-|many|TRBV12-3/TRBV12-4
CASSLSAGETQYF
TGTGCCAGCAGTTTGTCGGCGGGAGAGACCCAGTACTTC
>TRBJ1-2|-|many|TRBV28
CASSFSLTRPPSGYTF
TGTGCCAGCAGTTTTTCCCTCACCCGTCCCCCATCCGGCTACACCTTC
>TRBJ2-1|TRBD1|many|TRBV6-1
CASSAGTGGPYEQFF
TGTGCCAGCAGTGCGGGGACAGGGGGCCCTTATGAGCAGTTCTTC
>TRBJ1-6|-|-|TRBV30
CAWRSEGRTNSPPHF
TGTGCCTGGCGTTCCGAGGGACGGACTAATTCACCCCCCCACTTT
>TRBJ1-2|TRBD1|-|TRBV6-2/TRBV6-3
CASSRTGARRGYTF
TGTGCCAGCAGTCGGACAGGGGCGAGAAGAGGCTACACCTTC
>TRBJ2-7|TRBD1|many|TRBV6-1
CASSELGTGSYEQYF
TGTGCCAGCAGTGAATTAGGGACAGGCTCCTACGAGCAGTACTTC
>TRBJ2-2|TRBD2|many|TRBV6-1
CASSEFRGGTGELFF
TGTGCCAGCAGTGAATTTCGGGGGGGAACCGGGGAGCTGTTTTTT
>TRBJ2-7|-|many|TRBV6-1
CASSALGTWEQYF
TGTGCCAGCAGTGCGCTCGGGACCTGGGAGCAGTACTTC
>TRBJ2-7|-|many|TRBV12-5
CASGFFHGQYF
TGTGCTAGTGGTTTCTTCCACGGGCAGTACTTC